The clone carrying this T cell receptor (beta chain) was detected ten times or more. What it binds is not known. Looked up from germline, CDR1 is KGHDR and CDR2 is SFDVKD. This CDR3 contains 18 residues. V was pared by 3 bases and J by 6 bases, with 12 bases of the junction left unmatched. The data derive from a study of early T cells in non-severe SARS-CoV-2 infection. General study findings and limits: The VDJdb matching leaned toward anti-spike CD8 responses and overlooked private and CD4 specificities.

Unique molecular identifiers were affixed to single, distinct cDNA molecules. TCRdb re-derived calls from the 5' RACE reads in MiXCR, one entry per CDR3 protein. The sample shows some 30,000 distinct CDR3 sequences, roughly 4.5% of them seen only once. The chain links TRBV24-1 to TRBJ2-3; TRBD2 agrees at 12 bases. The TCR originated in an adult who was a healthcare worker with PCR-confirmed SARS-CoV-2 infection or an uninfected control (not recorded which). Sample: whole blood. DNA of the CDR3: TGTGCCACCAGTGATAGTTATGGACTAGCGGGAACTGGCGATACGCAGTATTTT. This encodes CATSDSYGLAGTGDTQYF.